Each of the 25 T cell receptor beta chains below was sequenced from the same sample in a study of beta chain features in type 1 diabetes. Sequencing targeted expressed TCRB transcripts, as all isolated RNA had been reverse transcribed. Some clones are missing from TCRdb's copy, which holds only in-frame ones; the method was immunoSEQ multiplex PCR. The sample has 500,000 to 700,000 clones, 15% to 17% seen once. The specimen was naive CD4+ T cells from blood. These TCRs come from a man aged 18 to 29 in good health.

The chain is built from TRBV30 and TRBJ1-1; a weak D match, TRBD1 (6 bases). Per the germline V gene, CDR1 is GTSNPN and CDR2 is SVGIG (reference sequence). This CDR3 comprises 11 residues. V shed 3 bases and J shed 11 bases, with 13 bases lying between them. This CDR3 reads CAWRGGGAAFF. The CDR3 DNA follows: TGTGCCTGGAGAGGGGGAGGGGCCGCTTTCTTT.

V usage is TRBV7-9 and J usage is TRBJ1-1; D gene unclear. This CDR3 is built from 12 residues. V was clipped by 6 bases and J by 3 bases, with 8 bases between them. Germline assignment: CDR1 SEHNR and CDR2 FQNEAQ (reference sequence). The CDR3 region is CASSSIHTEAFF. In DNA form, the CDR3 reads TGTGCCAGCAGTTCGATACACACTGAAGCTTTCTTT.

This clone was seen only a few times. This chain links TRBV18 with TRBJ1-4; D is ambiguous. V was clipped by 2 bases and J by 3 bases, with 10 bases between them. This CDR3 is 15 amino acids long. Germline loops: CDR1 KGHSH, CDR2 LQKENI. DNA for the CDR3: TGTGCCAGCTCACCATTAACCGGGCCTAATGAAAAACTGTTTTTT. Protein product: CASSPLTGPNEKLFF.

The chain links TRBV4-2 to TRBJ2-3, with D possibly TRBD2 on 5 matching bases. The V gene lost 0 bases and the J gene lost 1 base, with 8 bases spanning the gap. CDR1 and CDR2 from the germline V gene are LGHNA and YNFKEQ. The CDR3 has 15 amino acids. The CDR3 sequence: CASSQDKRGTDTQYF. CDR3 nucleotide sequence: TGTGCCAGCAGCCAAGATAAGAGGGGCACAGATACGCAGTATTTT.

This clone has only a few counts. The CDR3, as DNA: TGTGCCAGCAGTCTTGGAGGGTCTAAGGGTGAAGCTTTCTTT. This gives the protein CASSLGGSKGEAFF. The chain employs TRBV28 and TRBJ1-1; D ambiguous. The CDR3 length is 14 residues. Trimming removed 5 bases from V and 7 bases from J, with 17 bases in between. Per germline, CDR1 MDHEN and CDR2 SYDVKM.

Details on this clone: The sample carries other DNA sequences with the same CDR3. The chain is built from TRBV19 and TRBJ2-7; D perhaps matches TRBD2 (6 bases). This CDR3 has 11 residues. V was cut by 5 bases and J by 4 bases, with 6 bases left in between. CDR1 LNHDA and CDR2 SQIVND come from the germline V gene (reference sequence). The CDR3 sequence is CASSGGYEQYF. In DNA, the CDR3 is TGTGCCAGTAGTGGAGGGTACGAGCAGTACTTC.

V usage is TRBV5-6 and J usage is TRBJ2-1; the D is unclear. Trimming cost V 1 base and J 6 bases, with 5 bases left between them. Germline V gene data show CDR1 as SGHDT and CDR2 as YYEEEE. The CDR3 is made up of 12 amino acids. CDR3 region: CASSLTANEQFF. CDR3 DNA sequence: TGTGCCAGCAGCTTGACGGCCAATGAGCAGTTCTTC.

This clone occurred a few times. The CDR3 bases are TGTGCCAGCAGCTTGTGGGGGGGCGAGACCCAGTACTTC. This sequence encodes CASSLWGGETQYF. V and J are TRBV5-4 and TRBJ2-5; the D gene is possibly TRBD2 (7 bases). Germline V gene data show CDR1 as SGHNT and CDR2 as YYREEE (reference sequence). Between the trimmed V and J ends, which lost 1 base and 5 bases, there was a span of 9 bases. This CDR3 is built from 13 residues.

J is TRBJ2-3 and V is TRBV6-1, with D perhaps matching TRBD2 (6 bases). Germline V gives CDR1 MNHNS, CDR2 SASEGT. This CDR3 has 15 residues. V lost 6 bases and J 1 base, leaving 14 bases between the germline ends. Here the CDR3 reads CASREGTLGTDTQYF. CDR3 coding DNA: TGTGCCAGCAGGGAGGGGACCCTCGGCACAGATACGCAGTATTTT.

This clone turned up a few times. The chain carries TRBV25-1 and TRBJ1-3; no firm D call. Trimming left V 5 bases short and J 8 bases short, with 13 bases between. The CDR3 is 13 residues long. Germline loops: CDR1 MGHDK, CDR2 SYGVNS. The CDR3 protein is CASSTHRRDTIYF. CDR3 nucleotides: TGTGCCAGCAGTACCCACCGGAGGGACACCATATATTTT.

The rearrangement uses TRBV15 and TRBJ1-5, with TRBD1 as a possible D gene (5 bases). Germline values: CDR1 LNHNV, CDR2 YYDKDF (reference sequence). V shed 4 bases and J shed 6 bases, with 13 bases lying between them. The CDR3 totals 14 residues. The CDR3 DNA reads TGTGCCACCAGCAACCCCCAGGGAAGTCAGCCCCAGCATTTT. Translation gives CATSNPQGSQPQHF.

This clone appeared a few times. J is TRBJ2-7 and V is TRBV19, with TRBD1 matching over 7 bases. The V and J ends lost 4 bases and 4 bases, in that order; junction bases with no gene match: 10. Per the germline V gene, CDR1 is LNHDA and CDR2 is SQIVND (reference sequence). The CDR3 sequence is 15 residues long. CDR3 amino acids: CASSTQQGTRYEQYF. In nucleotides, the CDR3 is TGTGCCAGTAGTACCCAACAGGGGACCCGATACGAGCAGTACTTC.

This clone was found a few times. The genes are TRBV18 and TRBJ1-5, with TRBD1 identical over 8 bases. Trimming at V came to 6 bases and at J to 2 bases, leaving 9 bases not matched to a gene. The length of the CDR3 is 16 residues. Germline V CDR1 and CDR2: KGHSH, LQKENI. CDR3 amino acids: CASSPQDRVGNQPQHF. CDR3 in DNA: TGTGCCAGCTCCCCTCAGGACAGGGTCGGCAATCAGCCCCAGCATTTT.

The CDR3, as DNA: TGTGCCAGCAGCGTAGAGATCTCTGGAAACACCATATATTTT. Translation: CASSVEISGNTIYF. The V gene is TRBV9, the J gene TRBJ1-3; no firm D call. V lost 0 bases, J lost 0 bases, and 4 bases lay in between. CDR3 length: 14 amino acids. Germline CDR1 SGDLS, CDR2 YYNGEE.

This clone was recorded a few times. The rearrangement links TRBV5-1 to TRBJ2-1; the match to TRBD2 covers 9 bases. J lost 6 bases, V lost 4 bases, and 5 bases had no gene match. Germline V gene lookup returns CDR1 SGHRS and CDR2 YFSETQ. The CDR3 sequence is 14 residues long. CDR3 sequence reads: CASSTREGRNEQFF. The CDR3, as DNA: TGCGCCAGCAGCACGCGGGAGGGCCGCAATGAGCAGTTCTTC.

This chain connects TRBV7-2 to TRBJ2-7; 12 bases match TRBD2. With V trimmed by 5 bases and J by 12 bases, 14 bases remained unmatched. CDR1 is SGHTA, CDR2 FQGNSA, per germline. This CDR3 contains 15 residues. The CDR3 DNA sequence: TGTGCCAGCAGCCCACGGACTAGCGGGATTGGGTGGTGGTACTTC. Translating gives CASSPRTSGIGWWYF.

The chain joins TRBV2 to TRBJ2-1, with TRBD2 matching 7 bases. Trimming removed 6 bases from V and 2 bases from J; junction bases left unmatched: 7. The CDR3 is 15 amino acids. CDR1 is SNHLY and CDR2 is FYNNEI in the germline V gene. CDR3 sequence reads: CASSPGRGTYNEQFF. CDR3 DNA sequence: TGTGCCAGCAGCCCAGGGCGGGGGACCTACAATGAGCAGTTCTTC.

In its sample, this clone was seen a few times. The rearrangement links TRBV2 to TRBJ1-4; TRBD1 matches at 7 bases. The CDR3 has 17 amino acids. Losses at the gene ends were 0 bases for V and 4 bases for J; bases not matched to a gene: 8. Germline V gives CDR1 SNHLY, CDR2 FYNNEI. Here the CDR3 reads CASSEALQQGLNEKLFF. CDR3 in DNA: TGTGCCAGCAGTGAAGCGCTTCAACAGGGGCTTAATGAAAAACTGTTTTTT.

The chain uses TRBV28 and TRBJ2-2; D not certain. The length of the CDR3 is 15 residues. Trimming removed 2 bases at V and 5 bases at J, with 12 bases between. Germline CDR1 reads MDHEN; CDR2 reads SYDVKM. The CDR3 region is CASSLGSRLTGELFF. The CDR3 DNA is TGTGCCAGCAGTTTAGGTAGTCGGTTGACCGGGGAGCTGTTTTTT.

This clone was seen only a few times. The CDR3 is CASSSLSSGNNEQFF. DNA of the CDR3: TGTGCCAGCAGCTCGCTGAGTAGCGGAAACAATGAGCAGTTCTTC. The chain couples TRBV5-6 to TRBJ2-1; the D gene is possibly TRBD2 (6 bases). V was clipped by 3 bases and J by 5 bases, with 15 bases between them. CDR1 SGHDT and CDR2 YYEEEE come from the germline V gene. The CDR3 runs to 15 residues.

The genes are TRBV28 and TRBJ1-5; 9 bases map to TRBD1. This CDR3 region has 16 residues. With V trimmed by 5 bases and J by 2 bases, 7 bases remained unmatched. CDR1 and CDR2 from the germline V gene are MDHEN and SYDVKM. CDR3 bases: TGTGCCAGCAGTGGACGGACAGGGGTCCGCAATCAGCCCCAGCATTTT. Amino acids: CASSGRTGVRNQPQHF.

This clone occurred a few times. The rearrangement joins TRBV9 to TRBJ2-1; no clear D gene. Germline lookup yields CDR1 SGDLS and CDR2 YYNGEE. Trimming pared 1 base from V and 0 bases from J, leaving 8 bases between. There are 15 residues in the CDR3. Here the CDR3 DNA reads TGTGCCAGCAGCGTATACTACGCCTCCTACAATGAGCAGTTCTTC. Protein sequence: CASSVYYASYNEQFF.

With respect to this clone: The same CDR3 is also encoded by other DNA sequences in this sample. The V call is TRBV9, the J call TRBJ1-2; TRBD1 matches at 8 bases. V shed 2 bases, J shed 4 bases, and the junction held 4 bases outside the gene matches. CDR1 is SGDLS, CDR2 YYNGEE, per germline. The CDR3 spans 14 residues. The CDR3, as DNA: TGTGCCAGCAGCGTGAGTCAGGGGGCCTATGGCTACACCTTC. It translates to CASSVSQGAYGYTF.

CDR3 sequence (DNA): TGTGCCACCTGGCCAGGGGGAAACTACGAGCAGTACTTC. As protein: CATWPGGNYEQYF. The chain couples TRBV2 to TRBJ2-7, with 7 bases identical to TRBD1. V shed 10 bases, J shed 3 bases, and the junction held 9 bases outside the gene matches. The CDR3 is 13 residues long. The V gene's germline CDR1 is SNHLY and CDR2 FYNNEI.

This chain connects TRBV7-9 to TRBJ2-3; TRBD2 aligns across 8 bases. Germline lookup yields CDR1 SEHNR and CDR2 FQNEAQ (reference sequence). The CDR3 spans 16 residues. Trimming at V came to 2 bases and at J to 5 bases, leaving 9 bases not matched to a gene. This chain's CDR3 is CASSLRSHRGGDTQYF. The CDR3 region has the DNA TGTGCCAGCAGCTTAAGGTCGCACCGGGGGGGAGATACGCAGTATTTT. The whole variable domain, filled in from reference TRBV7-9 and TRBJ2-3, reads DTGVSQNPRHKITKRGQNVTFRCDPISEHNRLYWYRQTLGQGPEFLTYFQNEAQLEKSRLLSDRFSAERPKGSFSTLEIQRTEQGDSAMYLCASSLRSHRGGDTQYFGPGTRLTVL.